These 26 T cell receptor beta chains were sequenced from one sample in a study of response to subunit inactivated influenza vaccine. TCRdb redid the calling of the RT-PCR reads with MiXCR, one entry per CDR3 protein. The sample lists about 700,000 distinct CDR3 sequences; approximately 15% were seen once. The sample here was PBMCs from blood, taken 14 to 15 days before vaccination. The receptors shown here come from a middle-aged man who received an inactivated influenza vaccine.

This clonotype came up many times. This chain links TRBV9 with TRBJ2-7, with D tentatively TRBD1 (6 bases). Trimming took off 3 bases at V and 2 bases at J, with 15 bases between the two ends. This CDR3 spans 15 amino acids. Germline V gene lookup returns CDR1 SGDLS and CDR2 YYNGEE. The CDR3 nucleotides are TGTGCCAGCAGCGCCAACTTTGGGACACCCTACGAGCAGTACTTC. It encodes CASSANFGTPYEQYF.

J is TRBJ1-2 and V is TRBV3-1, with D maybe TRBD1 (5 bases). Germline V gives CDR1 LGHDT, CDR2 YNNKEL (reference sequence). The CDR3 runs 14 residues. Trimming removed 2 bases from V and 6 bases from J, with 13 bases in between. The CDR3 nucleotides are TGTGCCAGCAGCCAAATTCAGGGAACGAATGGCTACACCTTC. Translation gives CASSQIQGTNGYTF.

The CDR3 nucleotides are TGTGCCAGCGGCGTGCAGGGACTAGCTGGGACCGGGGAGCTGTTTTTT. Translated: CASGVQGLAGTGELFF. This chain joins TRBV6-1 and TRBJ2-2; 9 positions match TRBD2. This CDR3 has 16 amino acids. The V gene end was trimmed by 8 bases and the J gene end by 5 bases; junction bases not matched to a gene: 12. Germline V CDR1 and CDR2: MNHNS, SASEGT.

This clonotype was counted only a few times. The chain combines TRBV6-2 or TRBV6-3 with TRBJ2-7; D might be TRBD2 (6 bases). The CDR3 spans 20 residues. The germline gives CDR1 MNHEY, CDR2 SVGEGT. The germline V and J ends were trimmed by 7 bases and 0 bases, with 31 bases remaining between them. The CDR3 reads CASTNGGIRGRSKGSYEQYF. The CDR3, as DNA: TGTGCCAGCACTAACGGAGGGATCCGAGGGAGGAGTAAGGGCTCCTACGAGCAGTACTTC.

The chain combines TRBV24-1 with TRBJ1-2; no reliable D call. The V gene lost 2 bases and the J gene lost 8 bases, with 20 bases spanning the gap. The germline gives CDR1 KGHDR, CDR2 SFDVKD. The CDR3 runs 16 residues. The CDR3 nucleotides read TGTGCCACCAGTGATTCTGGGGTGACCGACTACCGGGGCTACACCTTC. Its translation: CATSDSGVTDYRGYTF.

In DNA form, the CDR3 reads TGCGCCAGCAGCCAATTAACAGGGGGTGAGACAGATACGCAGTATTTT. Protein sequence: CASSQLTGGETDTQYF. The chain carries TRBV4-3 and TRBJ2-3; 8 bases match TRBD1. The CDR3 contains 16 residues. V dropped 2 bases and J dropped 3; count of bases not matched to a gene: 7. Germline lookup yields CDR1 LGHNA and CDR2 YSLEER.

This clonotype was counted at least ten times. V usage is TRBV5-1 and J usage is TRBJ1-1; D is unresolved. Per germline, CDR1 SGHRS and CDR2 YFSETQ. V gave up 1 base and J gave up 0 bases, with 16 bases separating them. CDR3 length: 17 residues. The CDR3 reads CASSLRTRASMNTEAFF. Written as DNA, the CDR3 is TGCGCCAGCAGCTTGAGGACGCGGGCATCGATGAACACTGAAGCTTTCTTT.

A few counts support this clonotype. The CDR3 DNA reads TGCGCCAGCACCCGGACTAATCACCCTACAGCGAACACCGGGGAGCTGTTTTTT. It encodes CASTRTNHPTANTGELFF. The rearrangement links TRBV5-1 to TRBJ2-2; perhaps TRBD2 as D (6 bases). The CDR3 loop spans 18 amino acids. V was pared by 6 bases and J by 0 bases, with 21 bases between. The germline V gene encodes CDR1 SGHRS and CDR2 YFSETQ.

This clonotype was observed many times. V is TRBV27 and J is TRBJ1-6; a weak D match, TRBD1 (5 bases). Trimming pared 2 bases from V and 0 bases from J, leaving 5 bases between. CDR1 and CDR2 (germline): MNHEY, SMNVEV (reference sequence). CDR3 length: 15 amino acids. The CDR3: CASSLGASYNSPLHF. CDR3 in DNA: TGTGCCAGCAGTTTAGGGGCCTCCTATAATTCACCCCTCCACTTT.

In its sample, this clonotype was seen many times. The chain has TRBV5-1 and TRBJ2-1; 8 bases agree with TRBD1. Per germline, CDR1 SGHRS and CDR2 YFSETQ. The CDR3 sequence is 15 residues long. With V trimmed by 3 bases and J by 3 bases, 5 bases remained unmatched. The CDR3 here is CASSSGTGGYNEQFF. In DNA, the CDR3 is TGCGCCAGCAGCTCCGGGACAGGAGGCTACAATGAGCAGTTCTTC.

The gene calls are TRBV6-2 or TRBV6-3 and TRBJ1-1; D perhaps matches TRBD1 (5 bases). The CDR3 has 14 residues. Germline-derived CDR1 and CDR2 are MNHEY and SVGEGT. V was shortened by 0 bases and J by 8 bases, with 13 bases between the two germline ends. CDR3 in DNA: TGTGCCAGCAGTTACTCGAGGGGCGAGACGGAAGCTTTCTTT. Translated, it gives CASSYSRGETEAFF.

This rearrangement joins TRBV5-1 to TRBJ1-2; 7 bases agree with TRBD1. CDR3 length equals 19 residues. V was pared by 4 bases and J by 0 bases, with 18 bases of the junction left unmatched. CDR1 is SGHRS, CDR2 YFSETQ, per germline. The CDR3 region has the DNA TGCGCCAGCAGCGGACGCAGTTTGAGGGGGCGACAGCCTAACTATGGCTACACCTTC. As protein: CASSGRSLRGRQPNYGYTF.

This chain links TRBV20-1 with TRBJ2-7; 8 bases line up with TRBD1. The germline gives CDR1 DFQATT, CDR2 SNEGSKA (reference sequence). This CDR3 region has 15 residues. The V gene end was trimmed by 1 base and the J gene end by 1 base; junction bases not matched to a gene: 6. The CDR3 DNA reads as TGCAGTGCTAGAGCAGGGGGCCTCCCTTCCTACGAGCAGTACTTC. Its translation is CSARAGGLPSYEQYF.

The chain recombines TRBV29-1 with TRBJ1-1; no definite D call. The CDR3 spans 10 residues. Trimming stripped 4 bases from V and 3 bases from J, with 3 bases between. Germline V CDR1 and CDR2: SQVTM, ANQGSEA. In DNA, the CDR3 is TGCAGCGTTGGGCACACTGAAGCTTTCTTT. Translation: CSVGHTEAFF. Supplemented by reference TRBV29-1 and TRBJ1-1, the full variable domain reads SAVISQKPSRDICQRGTSLTIQCQVDSQVTMMFWYRQQPGQSLTLIATANQGSEATYESGFVIDKFPISRPNLTFSTLTVSNMSPEDSSIYLCSVGHTEAFFGQGTRLTVV.

V is TRBV11-2 and J is TRBJ1-3; D is unclear. CDR3 length: 14 amino acids. Germline V gives CDR1 SGHAT, CDR2 FQNNGV. The V and J ends lost 5 bases and 6 bases respectively, with 14 bases between them. Here the CDR3 reads CASSPTGWENTIYF. In DNA form, the CDR3 reads TGTGCCAGCAGCCCCACGGGCTGGGAAAACACCATATATTTT.

The chain carries TRBV14 and TRBJ2-3, with TRBD2 identical over 8 bases. The CDR3 runs to 16 residues. The V gene end was trimmed by 0 bases and the J gene end by 2 bases; junction bases not matched to a gene: 4. Germline V gene lookup returns CDR1 SGHDN and CDR2 FVKESK. The CDR3 loop reads CASSQDDGRATDTQYF. CDR3 in DNA: TGTGCCAGCAGCCAAGATGACGGGAGGGCCACAGATACGCAGTATTTT.

This clonotype appeared a few times. V is TRBV7-8 and J is TRBJ1-2; a possible D gene is TRBD1 (6 bases). The length of the CDR3 is 14 residues. In germline, CDR1 is SGHVS, CDR2 FQNEAQ. V was cut by 2 bases and J by 2 bases, with 9 bases left in between. The CDR3 DNA reads as TGTGCCAGCAGCTTAAGAGACAGGAACTATGGCTACACCTTC. It is translated as CASSLRDRNYGYTF. Combining the CDR3 with reference TRBV7-8 and TRBJ1-2 gives the whole variable domain GAGVSQSPRYKVAKRGQDVALRCDPISGHVSLFWYQQALGQGPEFLTYFQNEAQLDKSGLPSDRFFAERPEGSVSTLKIQRTQQEDSAVYLCASSLRDRNYGYTFGSGTRLTVV.

In this sample, this clonotype turned up a few times. The chain recombines TRBV6-6 with TRBJ1-2; possibly TRBD1 for D (6 bases). CDR1 is MNHNY and CDR2 is SVGAGI in the germline V gene (reference sequence). This CDR3 is 12 amino acids long. Trimming removed 3 bases from V and 6 bases from J, with 8 bases in between. Here the CDR3 reads CASSYTGNGYTF. CDR3 DNA: TGTGCCAGCAGTTATACAGGGAATGGCTACACCTTC.

The table lists this clonotype with a few counts. J is TRBJ2-2 and V is TRBV4-3; 8 bases fit TRBD2. The V segment lost 4 bases and the J segment 1 base; nucleotides outside the gene matches: 5. Germline V gene data show CDR1 as LGHNA and CDR2 as YSLEER. The length of the CDR3 is 16 residues. DNA for the CDR3: TGCGCCAGCAGCCGTACTAGCGGAGTGAACACCGGGGAGCTGTTTTTT. Translated, it gives CASSRTSGVNTGELFF.

This clonotype was seen more than once but under ten times. V gene TRBV5-1 combines with J gene TRBJ2-2, with TRBD1 identical over 11 bases. The junction had 3 bases not matched to a gene; V was cut back by 4 bases and J by 4 bases. Germline V gives CDR1 SGHRS, CDR2 YFSETQ. The length of the CDR3 is 15 residues. CDR3 coding DNA: TGCGCCAGCAGCACAGGACAGGGGGCCACCGGGGAGCTGTTTTTT. This sequence encodes CASSTGQGATGELFF.

This clonotype was seen more than once but under ten times. The chain combines TRBV4-3 with TRBJ1-2, with a possible D match to TRBD1 (6 bases). With 0 bases removed from V and 7 bases from J, the gap between germline ends came to 12 bases. Germline V gene sequence: CDR1 LGHNA, CDR2 YSLEER. The CDR3 is 14 amino acids. This chain's CDR3 is CASSQDWTDPGYTF. The CDR3 coding sequence is TGCGCCAGCAGCCAAGATTGGACAGACCCTGGCTACACCTTC.

The chain joins TRBV7-8 to TRBJ1-2; tentatively, D is TRBD1 (6 bases). There are 15 residues in the CDR3. V was clipped by 1 base and J by 0 bases, with 9 bases between them. Germline V gene sequence: CDR1 SGHVS, CDR2 FQNEAQ. The CDR3 DNA reads as TGTGCCAGCAGCTTAGGGACAGAACCTAACTATGGCTACACCTTC. This encodes CASSLGTEPNYGYTF. Combining the CDR3 with reference TRBV7-8 and TRBJ1-2 gives the whole variable domain GAGVSQSPRYKVAKRGQDVALRCDPISGHVSLFWYQQALGQGPEFLTYFQNEAQLDKSGLPSDRFFAERPEGSVSTLKIQRTQQEDSAVYLCASSLGTEPNYGYTFGSGTRLTVV.

This clonotype was seen only once. The genes are TRBV28 and TRBJ2-7; TRBD1 might be the D (7 bases). CDR1 and CDR2 from the germline V gene are MDHEN and SYDVKM. CDR3 length: 16 amino acids. V shed 7 bases and J shed 2 bases, with 21 bases lying between them. CDR3 protein: CASTPGGGGTPYEQYF. The CDR3 nucleotides read TGTGCCAGCACCCCTGGCGGAGGGGGCACCCCCTACGAGCAGTACTTC.

This clonotype showed up just a few times. The chain couples TRBV5-6 to TRBJ2-6; D perhaps matches TRBD1 (5 bases). V was clipped by 2 bases and J by 2 bases, with 14 bases between them. There are 17 residues in the CDR3. In germline, CDR1 is SGHDT, CDR2 YYEEEE. The CDR3 loop reads CASSFLLRDPGANVLTF. As DNA, the CDR3 is TGTGCCAGCAGCTTTCTACTCAGGGATCCTGGGGCCAACGTCCTGACTTTC.

This chain links TRBV6-2 or TRBV6-3 with TRBJ2-3; 9 bases fit TRBD2. After removal of 6 bases from V and 5 bases from J, the junction contained 9 bases not matched to a gene. This CDR3 is built from 15 residues. In germline, CDR1 is MNHEY, CDR2 SVGEGT. The CDR3 reads CASRGGTSFGDTQYF. The CDR3 bases are TGTGCCAGCAGGGGCGGGACTAGCTTCGGAGATACGCAGTATTTT.

The V call is TRBV4-2, the J call TRBJ2-2, with 14 positions matching TRBD2. Trimming cost V 4 bases and J 7 bases; bases outside gene matches: 17. The CDR3 extends over 20 amino acids. The germline CDR1 and CDR2 sequences are LGHNA and YNFKEQ. CDR3 region: CASSPGVYPGLAGDGGELFF. The CDR3 DNA follows: TGTGCCAGCAGCCCCGGGGTCTATCCGGGACTAGCGGGAGATGGCGGGGAGCTGTTTTTT.